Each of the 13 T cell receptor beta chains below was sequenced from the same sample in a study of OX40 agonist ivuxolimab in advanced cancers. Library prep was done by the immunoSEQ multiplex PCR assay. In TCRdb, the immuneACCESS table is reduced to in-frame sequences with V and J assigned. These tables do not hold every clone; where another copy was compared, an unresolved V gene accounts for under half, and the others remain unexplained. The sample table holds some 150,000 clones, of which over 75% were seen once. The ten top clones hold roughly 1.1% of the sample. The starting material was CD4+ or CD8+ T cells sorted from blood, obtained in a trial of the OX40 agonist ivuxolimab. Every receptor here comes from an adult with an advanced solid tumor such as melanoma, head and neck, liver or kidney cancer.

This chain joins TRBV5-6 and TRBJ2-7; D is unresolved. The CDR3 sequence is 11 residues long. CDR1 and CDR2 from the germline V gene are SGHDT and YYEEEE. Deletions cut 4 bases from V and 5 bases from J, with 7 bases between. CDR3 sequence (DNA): TGTGCCAGCAGCCTAAACCACGAGCAGTACTTC. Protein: CASSLNHEQYF. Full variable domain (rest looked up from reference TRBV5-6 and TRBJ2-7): DAGVTQSPTHLIKTRGQQVTLRCSPKSGHDTVSWYQQALGQGPQFIFQYYEEEERQRGNFPDRFSGHQFPNYSSELNVNALLLGDSALYLCASSLNHEQYFGPGTRLTVT.

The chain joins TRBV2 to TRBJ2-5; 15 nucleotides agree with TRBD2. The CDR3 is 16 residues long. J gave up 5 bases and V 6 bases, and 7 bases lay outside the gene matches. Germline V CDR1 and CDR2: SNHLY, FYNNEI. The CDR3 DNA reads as TGTGCCAGCAGCGCGGGACTAGCGGGAGGCGGCGAGACCCAGTACTTC. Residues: CASSAGLAGGGETQYF.

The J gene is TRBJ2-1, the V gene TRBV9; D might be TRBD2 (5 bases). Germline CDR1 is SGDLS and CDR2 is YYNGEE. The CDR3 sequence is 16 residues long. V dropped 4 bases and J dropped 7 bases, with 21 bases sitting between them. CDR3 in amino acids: CASSPRSGGSENEQFF. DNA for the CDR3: TGTGCCAGCAGCCCCCGTAGTGGCGGGTCTGAGAATGAGCAGTTCTTC.

The CDR3: CASSPRLENTGELFF. In nucleotides, the CDR3 is TGTGCCAGCAGCCCCCGACTAGAGAACACCGGGGAGCTGTTTTTT. V and J are TRBV9 and TRBJ2-2; possible D gene TRBD2, 6 bases. Germline assignment: CDR1 SGDLS and CDR2 YYNGEE. The CDR3 is 15 amino acids. The V end was cut by 4 bases, the J end by 1 base, with 11 bases between.

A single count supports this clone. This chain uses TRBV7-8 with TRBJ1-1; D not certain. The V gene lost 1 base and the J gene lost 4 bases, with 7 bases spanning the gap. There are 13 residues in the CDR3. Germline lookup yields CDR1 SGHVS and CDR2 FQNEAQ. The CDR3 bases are TGTGCCAGCAGCTTAGTGTGGTCCACTGAAGCTTTCTTT. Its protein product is CASSLVWSTEAFF.

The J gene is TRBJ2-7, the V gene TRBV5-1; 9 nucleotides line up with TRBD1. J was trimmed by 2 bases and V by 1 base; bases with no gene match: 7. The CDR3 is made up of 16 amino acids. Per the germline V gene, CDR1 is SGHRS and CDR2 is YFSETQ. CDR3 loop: CASSLYRDRVAYEQYF. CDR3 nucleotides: TGCGCCAGCAGCTTGTATCGGGACAGGGTCGCCTACGAGCAGTACTTC.

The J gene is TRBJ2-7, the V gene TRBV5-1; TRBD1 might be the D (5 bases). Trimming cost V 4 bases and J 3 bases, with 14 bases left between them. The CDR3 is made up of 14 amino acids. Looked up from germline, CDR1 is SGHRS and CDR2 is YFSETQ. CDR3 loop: CASSPVTGDYEQYF. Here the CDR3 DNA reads TGCGCCAGCAGCCCAGTAACAGGAGACTACGAGCAGTACTTC.

CDR3: CASSQEWLAGDNEQFF. In DNA form, the CDR3 reads TGTGCCAGCAGCCAAGAATGGCTAGCGGGGGACAATGAGCAGTTCTTC. The chain links TRBV14 to TRBJ2-1; 10 bases line up with TRBD2. The V and J ends lost 0 bases and 5 bases, in that order; junction bases with no gene match: 4. The CDR3 loop spans 16 amino acids. CDR1 and CDR2 from the germline V gene are SGHDN and FVKESK.

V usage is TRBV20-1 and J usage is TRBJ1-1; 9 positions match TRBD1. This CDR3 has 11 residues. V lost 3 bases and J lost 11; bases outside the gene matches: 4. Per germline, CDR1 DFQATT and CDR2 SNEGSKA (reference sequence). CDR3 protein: CSARDRGTAFF. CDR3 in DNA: TGCAGTGCTAGGGACAGGGGCACGGCTTTCTTT.

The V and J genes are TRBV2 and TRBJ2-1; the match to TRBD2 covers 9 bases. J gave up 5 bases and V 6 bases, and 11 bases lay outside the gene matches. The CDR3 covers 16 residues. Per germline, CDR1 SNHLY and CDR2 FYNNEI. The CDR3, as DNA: TGTGCCAGCAGCGTTAGCGGGAGCCCGACCAACAATGAGCAGTTCTTC. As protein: CASSVSGSPTNNEQFF.

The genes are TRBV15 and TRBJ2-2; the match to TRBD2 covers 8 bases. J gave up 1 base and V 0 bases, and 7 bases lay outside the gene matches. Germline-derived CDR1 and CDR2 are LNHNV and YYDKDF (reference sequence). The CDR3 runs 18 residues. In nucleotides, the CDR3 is TGTGCCACCAGCAGAGACATACTAGCGGAGTTGAACACCGGGGAGCTGTTTTTT. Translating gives CATSRDILAELNTGELFF.

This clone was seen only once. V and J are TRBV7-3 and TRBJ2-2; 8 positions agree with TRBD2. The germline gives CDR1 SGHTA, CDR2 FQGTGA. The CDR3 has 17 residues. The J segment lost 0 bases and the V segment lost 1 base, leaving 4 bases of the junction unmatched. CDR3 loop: CASSLNGAGANTGELFF. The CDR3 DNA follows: TGTGCCAGCAGCTTAAATGGAGCGGGAGCGAACACCGGGGAGCTGTTTTTT.

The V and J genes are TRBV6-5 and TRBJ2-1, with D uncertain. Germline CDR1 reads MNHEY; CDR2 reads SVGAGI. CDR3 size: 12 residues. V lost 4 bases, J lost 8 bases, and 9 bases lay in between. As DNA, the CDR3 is TGTGCCAGCAGTTCGCAAGCCCATGAGCAGTTCTTC. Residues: CASSSQAHEQFF.